The entry below gives a single TCR beta chain sequence along with its context. Antigen: not known. TCRdb ran MiXCR on the RT-PCR reads and lists one entry per CDR3 protein. This table holds about 780,000 distinct CDR3 sequences, less than 20% found once. Trimming stripped 4 bases from V and 3 bases from J, with 13 bases between. The CDR3 contains 15 residues. From germline, CDR1 is SGHVS and CDR2 FQNEAQ. This sample is part of a study of response to subunit inactivated influenza vaccine. Overall study findings and caveats: Seasonal influenza vaccination, on each occasion, was suggested by the authors to recruit few new T cells.

The chain couples TRBV7-8 to TRBJ2-1; maybe TRBD1 (6 bases). This clonotype was obtained from a man aged 50 to 60 who received an inactivated influenza vaccine. The starting material was PBMCs from blood, obtained roughly 5 days after vaccination. CDR3 in amino acids: CASSYGTRFYNEQFF. CDR3 coding DNA: TGTGCCAGCAGCTACGGGACACGGTTCTACAATGAGCAGTTCTTC.